This T cell receptor beta chain comes out of a study of glioma-infiltrating T cells after dendritic cell vaccination. Whole-study context: Treatment, given 2003 to 2012, was autologous tumor lysate-pulsed dendritic cell vaccination. Study conclusions and caveats: Estimated pretreatment TIL content predicted outcome after dendritic cell vaccination.

In the case of this clone: Its antigen remains unidentified.

Up to about 2 ug genomic DNA was used for TCRB CDR3 amplification. Data came from immunoSEQ multiplex PCR; TCRdb stores just in-frame clones and leaves some out. The sample includes around 21,000 clones, 79% of them seen just once. CDR3 size: 16 residues. The trim removed 7 bases at V and 4 bases at J, leaving 9 bases unmatched. The germline CDR1 and CDR2 sequences are LNHDA and SQIVND (reference sequence). Sequencing used blood, obtained before dendritic cell vaccination. The receptor's source is a human donor with glioblastoma. This chain uses TRBV19 with TRBJ2-3; 12 bases are shared with TRBD2. CDR3 in DNA: TGTGCCAGTAAGCTCCTAGCGGGAGGGGAGCCAGATACGCAGTATTTT. Translation gives CASKLLAGGEPDTQYF.